Detailed here is one T cell receptor beta chain. Authors' analysis steps: Amplification of reference gene primers provided the estimated nucleated cell counts. Produced via immunoSEQ multiplex PCR; TCRdb's table is partial and in-frame only. V and J calls plus clone size are reproduced from that table; the DNA served to infer D and trimming. The repertoire has under 400,000 clones, about 89% of them found once; the top ten carry more than 9%. Seattle patient enrollment occurred during active infection, with longitudinal follow-up thereafter. The source of the sample is a study of blood T cell repertoires in COVID-19. Study details: T cells, B-cell-depleted T cells, or PBMCs provided the cDNA or gDNA that served as material.

The sequenced sample consisted of peripheral blood. This clonotype was obtained from a woman aged 25-40 years with COVID-19, enrolled during active disease.

The DNA of the CDR3 is TGTGCCAGCAGCTTTCAACGGGTCACTGAAGCTTTCTTT. This gives the protein CASSFQRVTEAFF. This chain uses TRBV5-8 with TRBJ1-1; D call uncertain. Germline V gives CDR1 SGHTS, CDR2 YDEGEE. The CDR3 consists of 13 residues. Between the trimmed V and J ends, which lost 2 bases and 4 bases, there was a span of 9 bases.